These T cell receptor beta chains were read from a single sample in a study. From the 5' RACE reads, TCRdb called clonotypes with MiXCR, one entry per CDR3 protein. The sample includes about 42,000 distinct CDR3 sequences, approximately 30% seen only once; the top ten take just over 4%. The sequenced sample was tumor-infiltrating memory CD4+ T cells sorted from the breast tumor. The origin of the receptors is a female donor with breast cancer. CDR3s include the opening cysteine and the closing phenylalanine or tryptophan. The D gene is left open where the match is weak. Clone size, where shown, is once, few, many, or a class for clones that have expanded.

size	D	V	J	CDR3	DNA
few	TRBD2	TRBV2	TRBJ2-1	CASNKLAGVTYNEQFF	TGTGCCAGCAATAAACTAGCGGGGGTTACCTACAATGAGCAGTTCTTC
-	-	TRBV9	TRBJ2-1	CASRPYNEQFF	TGTGCCAGCAGGCCATACAATGAGCAGTTCTTC
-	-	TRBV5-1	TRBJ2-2	CASSSRTTPGELFF	TGCGCCAGCAGCTCCCGGACAACTCCCGGGGAGCTGTTTTTT
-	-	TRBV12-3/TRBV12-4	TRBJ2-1	CASSLRYNEQFF	TGTGCCAGCAGTTTAAGGTACAATGAGCAGTTCTTC
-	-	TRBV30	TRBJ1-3	CAWIDVGEPGNTIYF	TGTGCCTGGATCGATGTAGGGGAGCCTGGAAACACCATATATTTT
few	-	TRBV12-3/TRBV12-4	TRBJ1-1	CASTHGWENTEAFF	TGTGCCAGCACTCACGGTTGGGAGAACACTGAAGCTTTCTTT
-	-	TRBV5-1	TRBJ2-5	CASSTQGAREAQYF	TGCGCCAGCAGCACGCAGGGGGCCCGGGAGGCCCAGTACTTC
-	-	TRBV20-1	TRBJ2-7	CSAGDTGHSLNYEQYF	TGCAGTGCGGGGGATACTGGCCACTCCTTAAACTACGAGCAGTACTTC
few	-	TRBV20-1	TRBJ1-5	CSAAQGRDQPQHF	TGCAGTGCTGCTCAGGGGAGGGATCAGCCCCAGCATTTT
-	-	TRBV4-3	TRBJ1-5	CASSQEASSVWGPSQPQHF	TGCGCCAGCAGCCAAGAGGCGTCTTCGGTTTGGGGTCCCAGTCAGCCCCAGCATTTT
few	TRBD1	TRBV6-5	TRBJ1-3	CASRRKPRTGPDTIYF	TGTGCCAGCAGGAGAAAGCCCAGGACAGGGCCGGACACCATATATTTT